Listed here are 21 T cell receptor delta chains from one sample, sequenced in a study of Vγ9Vδ2 T cells in congenital toxoplasmosis. TRGC- and TRDC-specific primers primed one-tube template-switch reverse transcription to make cDNA. The TRGC primer was designed to bind both TRGC1 and TRGC2 constant genes. TCRdb re-processed the reads using CATT. The data contain 970 or so delta-chain clones, about 17% of them singletons. The specimen sequenced was gamma-delta T cells from blood. These receptors all come from a child under 10 years old born to a mother with Toxoplasma gondii infection during pregnancy, either congenitally infected or uninfected (not recorded which).

Notes on this clone: With a much larger clone just one base away, this may be a read error. The chain has TRDV2 and TRDJ1; tentatively, D is TRDD2 or TRDD3 (5 bases each). Looked up from germline, CDR1 is GEAIGNYY and CDR2 is EKD. The CDR3 contains 15 residues. With 3 bases removed from V and 12 bases from J, the gap between germline ends came to 25 bases. This chain's CDR3 is CACDALLEDKGSIIF. Written as DNA, the CDR3 is TGTGCCTGTGACGCCCTACTGGAGGATAAGGGATCGATCATCTTT.

Relative to its sample, this clone is medium-sized. V and J are TRDV2 and TRDJ1, with TRDD3 identical over 9 bases. CDR3 length: 18 amino acids. The junction had 10 bases not matched to a gene; V was cut back by 0 bases and J by 0 bases. Per the germline V gene, CDR1 is GEAIGNYY and CDR2 is EKD. The CDR3 is CACDTVGSGGLNTDKLIF. The CDR3 DNA reads TGTGCCTGTGACACCGTCGGGTCTGGGGGATTGAACACCGATAAACTCATCTTT.

This clone was recorded a few times. This likely reflects a read error, since a far larger clone is one base away. V usage is TRDV2 and J usage is TRDJ1, with D maybe TRDD3 (5 bases). The ends were cut back, 3 bases at V and 0 bases at J, with 13 bases in the middle. Per germline, CDR1 GEAIGNYY and CDR2 EKD. The CDR3 runs 15 residues. CDR3 in amino acids: CACDAVGRNTDKLIF. The CDR3 DNA reads TGTGCCTGTGACGCCGTGGGGCGAAACACCGATAAACTCATCTTT.

This clone is deemed medium-sized. This chain joins TRDV2 and TRDJ1; 12 bases agree with TRDD3. Germline loops: CDR1 GEAIGNYY, CDR2 EKD. With V trimmed by 3 bases and J by 2 bases, 18 bases remained unmatched. The CDR3 has 20 amino acids. The CDR3 reads CACDALTGGYRGPLTDKLIF. The CDR3 DNA follows: TGTGCCTGTGACGCCTTGACTGGGGGATACAGGGGCCCCTTGACCGATAAACTCATCTTT.

With regard to this clone: This CDR3 is also generated by other DNA sequences in the sample. The chain links TRDV1 to TRDJ1, with 13 bases identical to TRDD3. V lost 3 bases and J lost 2; bases outside the gene matches: 15. The V gene's germline CDR1 is TSWWSYY and CDR2 QGS. There are 20 residues in the CDR3. In DNA, the CDR3 is TGTGCTCTTGGGGATGTCCAATCCATACTGGGGGATACGGGAACCGATAAACTCATCTTT. Its protein product is CALGDVQSILGDTGTDKLIF.

By share of the sample, this clone is large. The rearrangement links TRDV2 to TRDJ1; TRDD3 aligns across 13 bases. Unmatched junction bases numbered 9, after V lost 0 bases and J lost 0 bases. Germline CDR1 is GEAIGNYY and CDR2 is EKD. The CDR3 sequence is 19 residues long. CDR3 residues: CACDTLNWGIREYTDKLIF. The CDR3, as DNA: TGTGCCTGTGACACCCTTAACTGGGGGATACGCGAGTACACCGATAAACTCATCTTT.

By sample share, this clone is large. The genes are TRDV1 and TRDJ1; 8 nucleotides line up with TRDD3. Trimming removed 5 bases from V and 0 bases from J; junction bases left unmatched: 29. Germline V gene sequence: CDR1 TSWWSYY, CDR2 QGS. The CDR3 runs 23 residues. In DNA form, the CDR3 reads TGTGCTCTTGGGCCGCCTGCCACCTTCGCATCGGGGGATAAGATGGGGTACACCGATAAACTCATCTTT. Translating it yields CALGPPATFASGDKMGYTDKLIF.

By share, this clone ranks as large (0.1 to 1%). V and J are TRDV1 and TRDJ1, with 8 bases lining up with TRDD3. The V and J ends lost 1 base and 0 bases, in that order; junction bases with no gene match: 19. The CDR3 sequence is 21 residues long. CDR1 and CDR2 from the germline V gene are TSWWSYY and QGS. The CDR3 reads CALGEPGDPNWGLRYTDKLIF. For the CDR3, the DNA is TGTGCTCTTGGGGAACCAGGTGATCCTAACTGGGGGCTCCGGTACACCGATAAACTCATCTTT.

Regarding this clone: This could be a read error, since a much larger clone is one nucleotide away. This chain connects TRDV2 to TRDJ1, with 9 nucleotides matching TRDD3. The J gene is absent in TCRdb and was assigned here via DNA matching to germline. CDR1 is GEAIGNYY, CDR2 EKD, per germline. This CDR3 has 15 residues. CDR3 in amino acids: CACDEVLGDRGKLIF. DNA of the CDR3: TGTGCTTGTGACGAAGTACTGGGGGACAGGGGTAAACTCATCTTT.

In its sample, this clone is medium-sized (0.01 to 0.1%). The chain recombines TRDV2 with TRDJ3; 9 bases fit TRDD3. The CDR3 covers 21 residues. Germline V gives CDR1 GEAIGNYY, CDR2 EKD. After removal of 3 bases from V and 1 base from J, the junction contained 15 bases not matched to a gene. CDR3 residues: CACDAIEGDTRRSWDTRQMFF. In DNA form, the CDR3 reads TGTGCCTGTGACGCCATAGAAGGGGATACGAGAAGGTCCTGGGACACCCGACAGATGTTTTTC.

By proportion, this clone is medium-sized (0.01 to 0.1%). The chain recombines TRDV2 with TRDJ3; D remains ambiguous. TCRdb carries no J gene annotation; the J gene was assigned here by matching the DNA with germline. The CDR3 is 13 residues long. V lost 0 bases and J lost 4, with 0 bases in between. Germline CDR1 GEAIGNYY, CDR2 EKD. CDR3 residues: CACDTWDTRQMFF. The CDR3 DNA reads as TGTGCCTGTGACACCTGGGACACCCGACAGATGTTTTTC.

On this clone: A much larger clone lies one base from this, so it may be a read error. The chain recombines TRDV1 with TRDJ1, with no clear D. No J segment appears in TCRdb, so it was assigned here by matching the sequence to germline. Germline values: CDR1 TSWWSYY, CDR2 QGS. Trimming left V 6 bases short and J 7 bases short, with 24 bases between. This CDR3 is 16 amino acids long. CDR3 sequence: CALGEKVPREPGKLIF. The CDR3 DNA is TGTGCTCTTGGAGAAAAGGTTCCCCGGGAACCCGGTAAACTCATCTTT.

This clone is termed medium-sized. V gene TRDV1 combines with J gene TRDJ1; tentative D call: TRDD2 (6 bases). Germline CDR1 and CDR2: TSWWSYY and QGS. The CDR3 spans 18 residues. V gave up 1 base and J gave up 8 bases, with 26 bases separating them. As DNA, the CDR3 is TGTGCTCTTGGGGAACGGAAAACGTCCTTCCCCCCTCCACGAAAACTCATCTTT. Residues: CALGERKTSFPPPRKLIF.

This clone occurred a few times. A clone one base away is much larger, so this may be a read error. In the same sample, other DNA sequences code for this CDR3. This rearrangement joins TRDV2 to TRDJ3, with TRDD3 matching over 8 bases. This CDR3 has 21 residues. Per the germline V gene, CDR1 is GEAIGNYY and CDR2 is EKD. For the CDR3, the DNA is TGTGCTTGTGACCCCCTCGCTGGGGGAGCCAATTACTCTTGGGACACCCGACAGATGTTTTTC. Protein product: CACDPLAGGANYSWDTRQMFF.

This clone has a handful of counts. A clone one base away is much larger, so this may be a read error. The rearrangement links TRDV2 to TRDJ1; 8 bases are shared with TRDD3. The CDR3 runs to 19 residues. Germline CDR1 GEAIGNYY, CDR2 EKD. CDR3: CAYDPLGAQGVLYTDKLIF. In DNA form, the CDR3 reads TGTGCCTATGACCCACTGGGGGCCCAAGGGGTCCTGTACACCGATAAACTCATCTTT.

This clone ranks as medium-sized (0.01 to 0.1%). The chain combines TRDV2 with TRDJ3, with D possibly matching TRDD3 (6 bases). TCRdb carries no J gene annotation; the J gene was assigned here by matching the DNA with germline. Germline V gives CDR1 GEAIGNYY, CDR2 EKD. V was pared by 0 bases and J by 0 bases, with 20 bases between. This CDR3 has 21 residues. CDR3 sequence: CACDTVAGGTTASWDTRQMFF. CDR3 in DNA: TGTGCCTGTGACACCGTGGCAGGGGGAACCACCGCCTCCTGGGACACCCGACAGATGTTTTTC.

This clone has more than one count but fewer than ten. A read error is the likely source, as a far larger clone sits one nucleotide away. The chain carries TRDV2 and TRDJ1; D is possibly TRDD3 (6 bases). Trimming took off 5 bases at V and 0 bases at J, with 12 bases between the two ends. Germline-derived CDR1 and CDR2 are GEAIGNYY and EKD. The CDR3 length is 14 residues. The CDR3 here is CACGALGHTDKLIF. Here the CDR3 DNA reads TGTGCCTGTGGCGCGCTGGGGCACACCGATAAACTCATCTTT.

Note on this clone: This sequence may be a read error, since a much larger clone differs from it by one base. This chain joins TRDV2 and TRDJ3; 10 bases are shared with TRDD3. The J gene is not listed in TCRdb, so it was assigned here from a DNA match to germline. Per germline, CDR1 GEAIGNYY and CDR2 EKD. The CDR3 contains 18 residues. CDR3 residues: CACDTLGDNSWDARQMFF. Written as DNA, the CDR3 is TGTGCCTGTGACACCCTGGGGGATAACTCCTGGGACGCCCGACAGATGTTTTTC.

As regards this clone: Since a much larger clone is just one base distant, this may be a read error. J is TRDJ2 and V is TRDV2; D not certain. No J segment appears in TCRdb, so it was assigned here by matching the sequence to germline. V gave up 0 bases and J gave up 0 bases, with 13 bases separating them. The CDR3 loop spans 17 amino acids. Germline values: CDR1 GEAIGNYY, CDR2 EKD. CDR3 in amino acids: CACDTVGVPSLTAQLFF. CDR3 coding DNA: TGTGCCTGTGACACCGTCGGGGTCCCATCTTTGACAGCACAACTCTTCTTT.

By share of the sample, this clone is large. The chain combines TRDV1 with TRDJ1, with D possibly TRDD3 on 5 matching bases. The CDR3 covers 20 residues. Germline CDR1 TSWWSYY, CDR2 QGS. V lost 1 base and J 0 bases, leaving 24 bases between the germline ends. CDR3 DNA sequence: TGTGCTCTTGGGGAACGTCTACGGGGGCGAACGGGGGCGTACACCGATAAACTCATCTTT. It translates to CALGERLRGRTGAYTDKLIF.

Notes on this clone: A much larger clone sits a single nucleotide away, making a read error possible. The J gene is TRDJ1; the V gene was not called; TRDD3 was called by the table and not checked on the DNA. The CDR3 loop spans 17 amino acids. CDR3 in DNA: TGTGCTTGTGACACCCTTGGGGGCCCCCAGGACACCGATAAACTCATCTTT. Protein sequence: CACDTLGGPQDTDKLIF.